This T cell receptor beta chain derives from a study of regulatory T cells in long-lasting Graves disease. Study-wide results and limits: Between persistent patients, thousands of public clonotypes were shared, exceeding the approximately 990 shared between new patients. Persistent cases of Graves' showed reduced TCR diversity relative to newly diagnosed patients.

CDR3 length: 13 residues. Germline V gene lookup returns CDR1 DFQATT and CDR2 SNEGSKA (reference sequence). As regards this clonotype: Its target is unknown.

The sample's time point: newly diagnosed GD, antithyroid drugs for less than 3 months. From RNA extracted from PBMCs, the TCR library was made. It was by American Thyroid Association guidelines that Graves' disease was diagnosed. To make TCR beta libraries, researchers used iRepertoire HTBI primers and Arm-PCR of CDR3 regions. Each CDR3 protein gets one entry after TCRdb re-called the multiplex PCR reads with MiXCR. The sample has about 420,000 distinct CDR3 sequences; 16% are singletons. The data also belong to a second study, concerning T cells in Graves' hyperthyroidism and ophthalmopathy. In that study: Researchers found most expanded thyroid clonotypes above 0.001 in blood as well.

This specimen consisted of peripheral blood mononuclear cells (PBMCs), obtained at new diagnosis, from a patient treated with antithyroid drugs. This chain connects TRBV20-1 to TRBJ2-5; 7 bases agree with TRBD1. This clonotype originated in a young woman with Graves disease. This CDR3 reads CGIQGNSQETQYF. CDR3 nucleotides: TGCGGGATACAGGGGAACTCACAAGAGACCCAGTACTTC.